This T cell receptor (beta chain) was profiled in a study of somatic mutations in cytotoxic T cells in rheumatoid arthritis. Study-level background: Using a FACSAria II or Sony SH800, a portion of the V beta antibody-stained T-cell populations were flow-sorted at nearly 100% purity, and among those populations were V beta1+ cells that were then sequenced for TCRB. Findings of the study overall: The largest CD8+ clone made up over 20% of CD8+ cells in about an eighth of the 65 patients. Any difference in CD8+ T-cell clonality between patients who had rheumatoid arthritis and healthy controls who were age-matched was not statistically significant.

Looked up from germline, CDR1 is SEHNR and CDR2 is FQNEAQ (reference sequence). V shed 5 bases, J shed 1 base, and the junction held 4 bases outside the gene matches. This CDR3 is 15 amino acids long. In regard to this clone: Antigen specificity is unknown.

Both CD4+ and CD8+ cells were separated through positive magnetic bead selection, and their purity was verified using flow cytometry. Here immunoSEQ multiplex PCR was the method, and the copy in TCRdb shows in-frame clones only, minus some. The sample lists 15,000 to 20,000 clones; roughly 82% were seen once. This TCR derives from a woman aged 45-59 years in good health. This chain uses TRBV7-9 with TRBJ1-4, with 7 nucleotides matching TRBD1. Material: CD8+ T cells sorted from blood. The CDR3 DNA reads as TGTGCCAGCAGCACAGGGACAGAAACTAATGAAAAACTGTTTTTT. Its translation is CASSTGTETNEKLFF.